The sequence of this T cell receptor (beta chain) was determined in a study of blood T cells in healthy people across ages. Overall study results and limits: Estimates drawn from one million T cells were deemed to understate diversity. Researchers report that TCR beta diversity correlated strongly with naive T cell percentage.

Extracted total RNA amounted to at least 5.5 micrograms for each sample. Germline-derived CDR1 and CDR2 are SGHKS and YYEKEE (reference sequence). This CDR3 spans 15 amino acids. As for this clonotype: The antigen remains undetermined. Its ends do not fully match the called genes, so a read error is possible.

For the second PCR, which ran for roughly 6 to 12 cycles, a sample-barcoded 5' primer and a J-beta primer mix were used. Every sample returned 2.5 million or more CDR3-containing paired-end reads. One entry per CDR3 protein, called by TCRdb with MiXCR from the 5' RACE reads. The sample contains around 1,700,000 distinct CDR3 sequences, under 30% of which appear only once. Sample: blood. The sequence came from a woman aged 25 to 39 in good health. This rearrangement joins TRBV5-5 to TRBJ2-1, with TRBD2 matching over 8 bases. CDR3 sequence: CACSPSGSSYNEQFF. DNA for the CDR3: TGTGCCTGCAGCCCCAGCGGGAGCTCCTACAATGAGCAGTTCTTC.